The 8 T cell receptor beta chains presented below share a single source sample, sequenced in a study of T cells in Graves' hyperthyroidism and ophthalmopathy. RNA transcripts provided the source from which TCR beta CDR3 regions were amplified. The TCR CDR3 was amplified in a first-round RT-PCR using the HTBI primer set. TCRdb passed the multiplex PCR reads through MiXCR, listing each CDR3 protein once. The table has 250,000 to 350,000 distinct CDR3 sequences, approximately 15% seen once; the top ten hold around 33%. Source material: blood. The receptor set was obtained from a man under 40 with Graves' hyperthyroidism.

The chain combines TRBV24-1 with TRBJ2-5; D may be TRBD1 (6 bases). CDR1 and CDR2 from the germline V gene are KGHDR and SFDVKD. Trimming took 1 base from V and 2 from J, leaving 10 bases between them. The CDR3 consists of 15 residues. CDR3 residues: CATSDFRTDQETQYF. CDR3 DNA: TGTGCCACCAGTGATTTCCGGACAGATCAAGAGACCCAGTACTTC.

The CDR3 region is CASRLRGYGYTF. The CDR3 coding sequence is TGTGCCAGCAGACTTCGAGGGTATGGCTACACCTTC. The V call is TRBV6-1, the J call TRBJ1-2; D gene ambiguous. The CDR3 contains 12 residues. Trimming took 6 bases from V and 5 from J, leaving 10 bases between them. CDR1 is MNHNS and CDR2 is SASEGT in the germline V gene.

This clonotype occurred many times. The rearrangement joins TRBV7-8 to TRBJ1-4; TRBD1 might be the D (6 bases). Germline V gene data show CDR1 as SGHVS and CDR2 as FQNEAQ. Trimming shortened V by 1 base and J by 8 bases, and 11 bases separated the two germline ends. The CDR3 has 14 amino acids. The CDR3, as DNA: TGTGCCAGCAGCTTAGTCGCAGGGGCCGAAAAACTGTTTTTT. It yields the protein CASSLVAGAEKLFF.

The rearrangement joins TRBV2 to TRBJ2-7, with D perhaps matching TRBD1 or TRBD2 (5 bases each). The germline V and J ends were trimmed by 6 bases and 3 bases, with 15 bases remaining between them. This CDR3 region has 14 residues. Germline V gives CDR1 SNHLY, CDR2 FYNNEI. As DNA, the CDR3 is TGTGCCAGCAGGAGGGGCCAAACGAACTACGAGCAGTACTTC. It is translated as CASRRGQTNYEQYF.

This clonotype was picked up a small number of times. The gene calls are TRBV9 and TRBJ2-3; maybe TRBD1 (5 bases). V was pared by 0 bases and J by 2 bases, with 10 bases between. Germline V gene data show CDR1 as SGDLS and CDR2 as YYNGEE. The CDR3 is 15 residues long. DNA of the CDR3: TGTGCCAGCAGCGTAGCAGGGTCAGTCACAGATACGCAGTATTTT. Its protein product is CASSVAGSVTDTQYF.

The J gene is TRBJ2-3, the V gene TRBV7-9; 8 bases are shared with TRBD2. Germline V gene data show CDR1 as SEHNR and CDR2 as FQNEAQ (reference sequence). V shed 3 bases and J 4 bases; nucleotides not matched to a gene: 6. The CDR3 length is 15 residues. CDR3 DNA sequence: TGTGCCAGCAGCTTTATAGACGGGAGGGCAGATACGCAGTATTTT. Translating it yields CASSFIDGRADTQYF.

This clonotype was observed many times. The chain has TRBV12-3 or TRBV12-4 and TRBJ2-2, with D perhaps TRBD1 (5 bases). Deletions cut 4 bases from V and 3 bases from J, with 6 bases between. The CDR3 consists of 13 residues. CDR3 DNA: TGTGCCAGCAGTTGGGGCCACACCGGGGAGCTGTTTTTT. Its protein is CASSWGHTGELFF.

This clonotype appeared a few times. A much larger clone is a single base away; this may be a read error. V gene TRBV20-1 combines with J gene TRBJ2-1; 8 bases match TRBD2. Germline CDR1 is DFQATT and CDR2 is SNEGSKA (reference sequence). The CDR3 extends over 15 amino acids. The CDR3 coding sequence is TGCAGTGCTATAAAAGCGGGAGTCTCCCACAATGAGCAGTTCTTC. This sequence encodes CSAIKAGVSHNEQFF.